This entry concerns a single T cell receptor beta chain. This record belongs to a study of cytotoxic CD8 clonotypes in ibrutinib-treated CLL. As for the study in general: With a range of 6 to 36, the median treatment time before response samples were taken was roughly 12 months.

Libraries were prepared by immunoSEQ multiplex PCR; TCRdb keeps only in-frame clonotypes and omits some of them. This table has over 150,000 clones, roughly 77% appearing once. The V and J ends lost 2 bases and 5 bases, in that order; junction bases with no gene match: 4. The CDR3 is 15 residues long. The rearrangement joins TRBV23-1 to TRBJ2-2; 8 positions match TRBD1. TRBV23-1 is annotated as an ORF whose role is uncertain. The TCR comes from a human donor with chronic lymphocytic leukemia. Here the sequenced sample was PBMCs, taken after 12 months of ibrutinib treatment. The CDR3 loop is CASSQVDRVTGELFF. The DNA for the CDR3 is TGCGCCAGCAGTCAAGTGGACAGGGTAACCGGGGAGCTGTTTTTT.